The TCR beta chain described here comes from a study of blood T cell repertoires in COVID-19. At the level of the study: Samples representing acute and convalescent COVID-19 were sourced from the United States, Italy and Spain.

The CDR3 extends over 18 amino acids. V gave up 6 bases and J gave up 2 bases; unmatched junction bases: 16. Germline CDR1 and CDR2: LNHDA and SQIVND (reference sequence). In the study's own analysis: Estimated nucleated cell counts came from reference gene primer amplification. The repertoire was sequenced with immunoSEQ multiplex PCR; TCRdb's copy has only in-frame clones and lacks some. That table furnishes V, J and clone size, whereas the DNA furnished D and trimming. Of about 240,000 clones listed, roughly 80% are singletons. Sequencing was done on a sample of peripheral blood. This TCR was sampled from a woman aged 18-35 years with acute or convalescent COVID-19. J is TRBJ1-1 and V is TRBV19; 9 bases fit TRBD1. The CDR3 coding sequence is TGTGCCAGTAGACCCCGGACAGGGGTCTTCGATGGTAACACTGAAGCTTTCTTT. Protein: CASRPRTGVFDGNTEAFF.